This T cell receptor beta chain stems from a study of response to subunit inactivated influenza vaccine. The study, taken as a whole, reports: That few new T cells are recruited by each seasonal influenza vaccination was the authors' suggestion.

The length of the CDR3 is 12 residues. Trimming took off 0 bases at V and 7 bases at J, with 6 bases between the two ends. Looked up from germline, CDR1 is LGHNA and CDR2 is YNFKEQ. A remark on this clonotype: Its specificity is unknown.

TCRdb reanalysed the RT-PCR reads using MiXCR and keeps one entry per CDR3 protein. The data show hundreds of thousands of distinct CDR3 sequences, 18% seen once. This receptor was identified in a man aged 50-59 years who received an inactivated influenza vaccine. The chain has TRBV4-2 and TRBJ1-1; D is unclear. Here the sequenced sample was PBMCs from blood, taken approximately 5 days after vaccination. The CDR3, as DNA: TGTGCCAGCAGCCAAGATATCGGTGAAGCTTTCTTT. Its protein product is CASSQDIGEAFF.